This T cell receptor beta chain was captured in a study of T cells in Graves' hyperthyroidism and ophthalmopathy. Study-wide background: Pretreatment peripheral blood was obtained at initial diagnosis. The study, taken as a whole, reports: Most thyroid-expanded clonotypes above 0.001 were also found in blood. Ophthalmopathy and stable hyperthyroidism were separated by a 13 V-J model.

This clonotype was seen at least ten times. Its antigen is unknown. Amplified TCR beta CDR3 regions derived from RNA transcripts. The HTBI set primed first-round TCR CDR3 RT-PCR. Via MiXCR, TCRdb re-called the multiplex PCR reads, giving one row per CDR3 protein. Among around 350,000 distinct CDR3 sequences listed, approximately 19% were seen once. The germline gives CDR1 LNHNV, CDR2 YYDKDF (reference sequence). Trimming took 2 bases from V and 3 from J, leaving 5 bases between them. This CDR3 region has 12 residues. Hyperthyroidism of Graves' type that showed no ophthalmopathy progression within 18 months was stable.

The chain recombines TRBV15 with TRBJ2-7; D remains ambiguous. This receptor was obtained from a woman between 18 and 29 years old with Graves' hyperthyroidism. The source material was blood. The CDR3 sequence: CATSRTGYEQYF. The CDR3 DNA follows: TGTGCCACCAGCAGAACGGGCTACGAGCAGTACTTC.